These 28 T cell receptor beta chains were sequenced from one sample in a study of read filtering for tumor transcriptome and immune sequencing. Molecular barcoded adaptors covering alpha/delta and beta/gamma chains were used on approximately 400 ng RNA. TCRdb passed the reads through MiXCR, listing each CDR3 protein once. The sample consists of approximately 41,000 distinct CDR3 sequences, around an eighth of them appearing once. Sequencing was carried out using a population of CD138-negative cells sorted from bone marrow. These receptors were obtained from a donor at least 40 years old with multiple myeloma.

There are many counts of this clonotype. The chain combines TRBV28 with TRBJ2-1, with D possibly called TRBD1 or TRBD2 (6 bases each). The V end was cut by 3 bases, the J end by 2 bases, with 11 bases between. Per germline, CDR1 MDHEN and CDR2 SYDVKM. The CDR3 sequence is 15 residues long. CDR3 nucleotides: TGTGCCAGCAGTTTGTCGGGGGCGACCTACAATGAGCAGTTCTTC. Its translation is CASSLSGATYNEQFF.

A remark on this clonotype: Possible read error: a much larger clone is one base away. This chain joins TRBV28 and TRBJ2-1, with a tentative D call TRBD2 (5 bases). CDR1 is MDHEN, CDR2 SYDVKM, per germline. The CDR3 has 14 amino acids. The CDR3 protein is CASSLFLAGNGQFF. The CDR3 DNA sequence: TGTGCCAGCAGTTTATTCCTAGCTGGCAATGGGCAGTTCTTC.

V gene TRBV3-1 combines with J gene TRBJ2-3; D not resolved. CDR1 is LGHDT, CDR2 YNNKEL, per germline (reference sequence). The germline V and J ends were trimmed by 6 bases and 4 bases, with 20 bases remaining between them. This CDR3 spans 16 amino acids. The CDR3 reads CASSSGQTGIPDTQYF. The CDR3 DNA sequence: TGTGCCAGCAGTTCCGGGCAAACGGGCATCCCAGATACGCAGTATTTT.

The CDR3 DNA follows: TGTGCCACCAGCAGAGATAGGGGCCTAGAGTCCCACGAGCAGTACTTC. Amino acids: CATSRDRGLESHEQYF. The chain recombines TRBV15 with TRBJ2-7; D perhaps matches TRBD1 (5 bases). Germline V CDR1 and CDR2: LNHNV, YYDKDF (reference sequence). The CDR3 loop spans 16 amino acids. Trimming took 0 bases from V and 5 from J, leaving 17 bases between them.

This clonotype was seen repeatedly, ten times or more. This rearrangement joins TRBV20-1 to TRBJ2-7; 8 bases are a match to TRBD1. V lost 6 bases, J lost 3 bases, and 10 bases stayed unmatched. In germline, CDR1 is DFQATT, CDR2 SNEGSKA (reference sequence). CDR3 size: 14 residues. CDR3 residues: CSAAGGQAIYEQYF. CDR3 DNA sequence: TGCAGTGCAGCTGGGGGACAGGCCATCTACGAGCAGTACTTC.

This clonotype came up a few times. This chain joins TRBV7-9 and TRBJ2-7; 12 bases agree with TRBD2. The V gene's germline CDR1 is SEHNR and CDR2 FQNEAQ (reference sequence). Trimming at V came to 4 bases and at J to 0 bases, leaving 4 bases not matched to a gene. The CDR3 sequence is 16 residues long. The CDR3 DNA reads TGTGCCAGCAGCTGGCCGGGACTAGCGGGCTCCTACGAGCAGTACTTC. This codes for CASSWPGLAGSYEQYF. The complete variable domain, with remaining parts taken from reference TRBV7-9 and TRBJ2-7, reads DTGVSQNPRHKITKRGQNVTFRCDPISEHNRLYWYRQTLGQGPEFLTYFQNEAQLEKSRLLSDRFSAERPKGSFSTLEIQRTEQGDSAMYLCASSWPGLAGSYEQYFGPGTRLTVT.

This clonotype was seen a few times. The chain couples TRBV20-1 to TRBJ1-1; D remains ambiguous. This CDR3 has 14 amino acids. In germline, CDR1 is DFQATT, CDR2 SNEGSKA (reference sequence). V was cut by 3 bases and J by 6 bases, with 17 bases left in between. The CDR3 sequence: CSARVPGGYSEAFF. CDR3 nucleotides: TGCAGTGCTAGGGTTCCGGGCGGATACTCTGAAGCTTTCTTT.

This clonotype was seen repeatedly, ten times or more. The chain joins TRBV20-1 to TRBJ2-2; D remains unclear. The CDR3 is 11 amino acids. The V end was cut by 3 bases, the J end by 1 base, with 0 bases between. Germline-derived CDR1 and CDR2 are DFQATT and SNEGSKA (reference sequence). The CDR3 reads CSARNTGELFF. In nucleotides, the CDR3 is TGCAGTGCTAGGAACACCGGGGAGCTGTTTTTT.

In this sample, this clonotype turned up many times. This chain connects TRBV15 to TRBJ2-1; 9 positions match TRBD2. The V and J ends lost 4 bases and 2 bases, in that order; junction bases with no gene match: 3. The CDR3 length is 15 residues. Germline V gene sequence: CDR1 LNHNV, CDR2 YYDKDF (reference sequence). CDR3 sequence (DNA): TGTGCCACCAGCACGGGACTAGCAGCCTACAATGAGCAGTTCTTC. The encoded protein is CATSTGLAAYNEQFF.

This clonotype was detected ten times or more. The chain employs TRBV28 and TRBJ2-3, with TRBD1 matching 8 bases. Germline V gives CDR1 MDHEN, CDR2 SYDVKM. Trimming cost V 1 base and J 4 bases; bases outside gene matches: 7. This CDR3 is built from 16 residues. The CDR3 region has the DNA TGTGCCAGCAGTTTATCAGGGGGCGAGGTCCCAGATACGCAGTATTTT. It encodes CASSLSGGEVPDTQYF.

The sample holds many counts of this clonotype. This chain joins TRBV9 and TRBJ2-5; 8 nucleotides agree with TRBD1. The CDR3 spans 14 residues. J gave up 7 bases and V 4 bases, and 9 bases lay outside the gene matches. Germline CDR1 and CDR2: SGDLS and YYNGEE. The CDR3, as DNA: TGTGCCAGCAGCAGCGGACAGGGACGAAGGACCCAGTACTTC. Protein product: CASSSGQGRRTQYF. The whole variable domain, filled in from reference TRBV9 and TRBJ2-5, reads DSGVTQTPKHLITATGQRVTLRCSPRSGDLSVYWYQQSLDQGLQFLIQYYNGEERAKGNILERFSAQQFPDLHSELNLSSLELGDSALYFCASSSGQGRRTQYFGPGTRLLVL.

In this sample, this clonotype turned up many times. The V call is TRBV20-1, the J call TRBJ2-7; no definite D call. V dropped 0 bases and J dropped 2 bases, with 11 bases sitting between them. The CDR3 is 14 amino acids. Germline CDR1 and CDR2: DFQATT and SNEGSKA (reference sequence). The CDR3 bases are TGCAGTGCTAGAGATCGCACCAGAACCTACGAGCAGTACTTC. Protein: CSARDRTRTYEQYF.

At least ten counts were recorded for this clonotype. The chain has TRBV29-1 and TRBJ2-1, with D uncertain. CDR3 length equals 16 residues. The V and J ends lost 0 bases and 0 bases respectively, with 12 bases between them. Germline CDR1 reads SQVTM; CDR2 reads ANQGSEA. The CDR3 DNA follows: TGCAGCGTTGAAGATCTAAGGTCGAGCTCCTACAATGAGCAGTTCTTC. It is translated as CSVEDLRSSSYNEQFF.

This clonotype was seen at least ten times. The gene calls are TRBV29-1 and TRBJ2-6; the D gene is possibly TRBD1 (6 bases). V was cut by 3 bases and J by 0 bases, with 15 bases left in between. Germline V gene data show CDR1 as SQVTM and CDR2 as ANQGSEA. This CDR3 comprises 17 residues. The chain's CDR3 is CSVESGTQFSGANVLTF. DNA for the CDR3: TGCAGCGTTGAGTCGGGGACACAATTCTCTGGGGCCAACGTCCTGACTTTC.

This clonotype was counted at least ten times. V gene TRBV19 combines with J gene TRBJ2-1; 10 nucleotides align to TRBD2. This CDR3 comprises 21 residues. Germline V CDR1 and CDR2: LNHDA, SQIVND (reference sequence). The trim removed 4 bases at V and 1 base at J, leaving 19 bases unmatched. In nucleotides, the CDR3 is TGTGCCAGTAGTACCAAGTCTAAGACTAGCGGGCTACTCCAATCCTACAATGAGCAGTTCTTC. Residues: CASSTKSKTSGLLQSYNEQFF.

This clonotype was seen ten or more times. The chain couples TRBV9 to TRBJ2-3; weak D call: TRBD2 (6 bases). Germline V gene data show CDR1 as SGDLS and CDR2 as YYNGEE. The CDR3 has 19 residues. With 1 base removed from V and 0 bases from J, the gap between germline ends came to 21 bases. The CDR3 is CASSVLLGGAATSTDTQYF. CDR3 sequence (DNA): TGTGCCAGCAGCGTATTGCTGGGGGGAGCTGCCACTAGCACAGATACGCAGTATTTT.

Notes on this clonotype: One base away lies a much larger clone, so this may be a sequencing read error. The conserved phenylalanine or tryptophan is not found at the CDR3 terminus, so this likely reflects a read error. The CDR3 sequence: CASRGTLSYEQYL. The CDR3 coding sequence is TGTGCCAGCAGGGGGACTCTCTCCTACGAGCAGTACCTC. The chain links TRBV6-1 to TRBJ2-7; D possibly corresponds to TRBD2 (6 bases). Trimming pared 6 bases from V and 0 bases from J, leaving 9 bases between. The CDR3 runs 13 residues. Germline lookup yields CDR1 MNHNS and CDR2 SASEGT.

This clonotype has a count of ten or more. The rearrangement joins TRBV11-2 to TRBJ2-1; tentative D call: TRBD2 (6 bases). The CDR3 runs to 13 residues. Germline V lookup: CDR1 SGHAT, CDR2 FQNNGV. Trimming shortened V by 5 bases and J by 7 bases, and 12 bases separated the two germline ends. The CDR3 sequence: CASSGGILNEQFF. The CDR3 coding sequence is TGTGCCAGCAGCGGGGGGATCCTAAATGAGCAGTTCTTC.

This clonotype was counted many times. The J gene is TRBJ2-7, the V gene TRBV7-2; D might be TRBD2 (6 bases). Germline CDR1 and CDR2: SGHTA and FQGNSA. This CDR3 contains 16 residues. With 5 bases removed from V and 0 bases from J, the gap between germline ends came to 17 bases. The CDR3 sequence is CASSPFPRGASYEQYF. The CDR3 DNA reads TGTGCCAGCAGCCCCTTCCCGCGCGGGGCCTCCTACGAGCAGTACTTC.

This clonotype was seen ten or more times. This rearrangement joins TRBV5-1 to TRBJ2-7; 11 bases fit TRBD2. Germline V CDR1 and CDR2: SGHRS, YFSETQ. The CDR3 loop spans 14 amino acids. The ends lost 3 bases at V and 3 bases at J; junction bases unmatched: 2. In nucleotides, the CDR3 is TGCGCCAGCAGCTCCGGGACTAGCGGCTACGAGCAGTACTTC. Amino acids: CASSSGTSGYEQYF. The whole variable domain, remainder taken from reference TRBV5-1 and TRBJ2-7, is KAGVTQTPRYLIKTRGQQVTLSCSPISGHRSVSWYQQTPGQGLQFLFEYFSETQRNKGNFPGRFSGRQFSNSRSEMNVSTLELGDSALYLCASSSGTSGYEQYFGPGTRLTVT.

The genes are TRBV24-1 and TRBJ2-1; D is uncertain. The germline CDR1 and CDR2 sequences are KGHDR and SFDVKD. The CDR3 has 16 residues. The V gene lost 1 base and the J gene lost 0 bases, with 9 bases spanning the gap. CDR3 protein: CATSDFGQSSYNEQFF. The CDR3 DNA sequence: TGTGCCACCAGTGATTTCGGGCAGAGCTCCTACAATGAGCAGTTCTTC.

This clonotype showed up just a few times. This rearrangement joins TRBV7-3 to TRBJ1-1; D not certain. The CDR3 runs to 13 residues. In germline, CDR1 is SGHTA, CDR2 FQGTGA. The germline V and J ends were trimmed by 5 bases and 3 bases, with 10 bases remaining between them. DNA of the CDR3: TGTGCCAGCAGCCAATCTGGACACACTGAAGCTTTCTTT. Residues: CASSQSGHTEAFF. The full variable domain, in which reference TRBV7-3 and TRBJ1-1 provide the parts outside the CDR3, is GAGVSQTPSNKVTEKGKYVELRCDPISGHTALYWYRQSLGQGPEFLIYFQGTGAADDSGLPNDRFFAVRPEGSVSTLKIQRTERGDSAVYLCASSQSGHTEAFFGQGTRLTVV.

CDR3 bases: TGTGCCAGCGAGGAGAAAGGGATTTCCTACGAGCAGTACTTC. Its protein is CASEEKGISYEQYF. This chain connects TRBV30 to TRBJ2-7; D is ambiguous. Germline CDR1 reads GTSNPN; CDR2 reads SVGIG (reference sequence). This CDR3 is 14 amino acids long. V lost 8 bases and J 1 base, leaving 18 bases between the germline ends.

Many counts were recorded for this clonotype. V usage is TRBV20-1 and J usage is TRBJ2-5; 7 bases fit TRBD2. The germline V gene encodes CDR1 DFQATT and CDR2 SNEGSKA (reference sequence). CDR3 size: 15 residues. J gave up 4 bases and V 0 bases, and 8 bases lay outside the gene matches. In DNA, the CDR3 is TGCAGTGCTAGAGATCCAGCGGGGCCGGGAGAGACCCAGTACTTC. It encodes CSARDPAGPGETQYF.

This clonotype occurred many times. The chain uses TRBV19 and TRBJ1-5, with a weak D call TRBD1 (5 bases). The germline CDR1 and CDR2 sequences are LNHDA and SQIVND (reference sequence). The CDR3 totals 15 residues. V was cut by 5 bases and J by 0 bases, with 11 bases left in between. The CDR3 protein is CASSRRQISNQPQHF. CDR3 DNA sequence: TGTGCCAGTAGTCGGAGACAGATTAGCAATCAGCCCCAGCATTTT.

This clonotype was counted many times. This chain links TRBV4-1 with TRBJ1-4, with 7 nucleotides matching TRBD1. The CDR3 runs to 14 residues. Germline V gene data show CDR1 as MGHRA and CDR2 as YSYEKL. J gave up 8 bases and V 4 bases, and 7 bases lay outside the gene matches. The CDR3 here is CASSPAGGVEKLFF. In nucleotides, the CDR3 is TGCGCCAGCAGCCCAGCAGGGGGAGTCGAAAAACTGTTTTTT.

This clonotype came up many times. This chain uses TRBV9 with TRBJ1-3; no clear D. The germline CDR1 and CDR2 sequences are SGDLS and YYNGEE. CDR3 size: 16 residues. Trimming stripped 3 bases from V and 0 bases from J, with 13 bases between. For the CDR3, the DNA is TGTGCCAGCAGCGGACCCCCGGTAGGCTCTGGAAACACCATATATTTT. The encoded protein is CASSGPPVGSGNTIYF. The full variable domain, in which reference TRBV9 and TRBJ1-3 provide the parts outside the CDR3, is DSGVTQTPKHLITATGQRVTLRCSPRSGDLSVYWYQQSLDQGLQFLIQYYNGEERAKGNILERFSAQQFPDLHSELNLSSLELGDSALYFCASSGPPVGSGNTIYFGEGSWLTVV.

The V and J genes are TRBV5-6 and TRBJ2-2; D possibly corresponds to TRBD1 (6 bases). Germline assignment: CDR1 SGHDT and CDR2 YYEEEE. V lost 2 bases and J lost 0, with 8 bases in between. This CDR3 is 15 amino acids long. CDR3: CASSFRTANTGELFF. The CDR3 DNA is TGTGCCAGCAGCTTCCGGACAGCGAACACCGGGGAGCTGTTTTTT.